A selection of T cell receptor beta chains follows, all from one sample in a study of T cells in Graves' hyperthyroidism and ophthalmopathy. TCRdb reprocessed the multiplex PCR reads via MiXCR and lists one record per CDR3 protein. The sample holds over 700,000 distinct CDR3 sequences; roughly a sixth are singletons and the top ten take 16%. Sequenced input: blood. These receptors were taken from a woman in her forties or fifties with Graves' hyperthyroidism that later progressed to Graves' ophthalmopathy. Both conserved end residues are part of each CDR3. D genes are given only for firm matches. Clone size is given for some rows only: seen once, a few or many times, or a class if the clone is expanded.

j_call,v_call,d_call,clone_size,cdr3_aa,cdr3_nt
TRBJ1-3,TRBV11-2,-,once,CASSLGALSSGNTIYF,TGTGCCAGCAGCTTAGGGGCCTTGAGCTCTGGAAACACCATATATTTT
TRBJ2-1,TRBV2,-,-,CASSGTIADSYNEQFF,TGTGCCAGCAGTGGTACTATAGCGGACTCCTACAATGAGCAGTTCTTC
TRBJ2-1,TRBV20-1,-,few,CSAHRRNTYNEQFF,TGCAGTGCCCACAGGAGAAACACCTACAATGAGCAGTTCTTC
TRBJ2-7,TRBV20-1,TRBD1,many,CSARQERGPYEQYF,TGCAGTGCTAGGCAGGAGAGGGGGCCCTACGAGCAGTACTTC
TRBJ2-2,TRBV20-1,-,many,CSASTGHHNTGELFF,TGCAGTGCTTCCACGGGACACCATAACACCGGGGAGCTGTTTTTT
TRBJ2-2,TRBV5-1,-,many,CASSLVRSNTGELFF,TGCGCCAGCAGCTTGGTCAGATCGAACACCGGGGAGCTGTTTTTT
TRBJ2-3,TRBV4-1,-,few,CASSQDVSAGTDTQYF,TGCGCCAGCAGCCAAGATGTCAGCGCAGGCACAGATACGCAGTATTTT
TRBJ2-2,TRBV5-1,-,few,CASSLAPPRTGELFF,TGCGCCAGCAGCTTGGCCCCCCCGCGGACCGGGGAGCTGTTTTTT
TRBJ1-1,TRBV27,-,-,CASSLSGGHRNTEAFF,TGTGCCAGCAGTTTATCGGGGGGACACCGGAACACTGAAGCTTTCTTT
TRBJ2-7,TRBV5-1,TRBD1,-,CASSQDRGETYEQYF,TGCGCCAGCAGTCAAGACAGGGGAGAGACCTACGAGCAGTACTTC
TRBJ1-5,TRBV2,-,many,CATCDRSNQPQHF,TGTGCCACCTGTGACAGAAGCAATCAGCCCCAGCATTTT
TRBJ2-5,TRBV6-1,-,many,CASRIPGVQETQYF,TGTGCCAGCAGAATCCCAGGGGTTCAAGAGACCCAGTACTTC
TRBJ1-2,TRBV29-1,TRBD1,-,CSVVTGTAYGYTF,TGCAGCGTCGTTACCGGGACAGCCTATGGCTACACCTTC
TRBJ2-3,TRBV29-1,-,few,CSVVGKGDPTDTQYF,TGCAGCGTTGTCGGAAAGGGGGACCCCACAGATACGCAGTATTTT
TRBJ1-1,TRBV11-2,-,many,CASSYAAGNTEAFF,TGTGCCAGCAGCTATGCCGCGGGGAACACTGAAGCTTTCTTT
TRBJ1-2,TRBV12-3/TRBV12-4,-,-,CASSRNRGYTF,TGTGCCAGCAGTCGAAACCGTGGCTACACCTTC
TRBJ1-4,TRBV9,-,-,CASSVSRAGEKLFF,TGTGCCAGCAGCGTTTCACGGGCGGGAGAAAAACTGTTTTTT
TRBJ1-1,TRBV20-1,-,many,CSARPKFGETEAFF,TGCAGTGCTAGACCTAAATTCGGGGAAACTGAAGCTTTCTTT
TRBJ2-3,TRBV6-1,TRBD2,many,CASSEGGTSSDTQYF,TGTGCCAGCAGTGAAGGTGGGACTAGCTCCGATACGCAGTATTTT
TRBJ2-3,TRBV7-6,TRBD1,few,CASSPRTGGMADTQYF,TGTGCCAGCAGCCCCCGGACAGGGGGCATGGCAGATACGCAGTATTTT
TRBJ2-7,TRBV5-4,TRBD2,many,CASSLPGGTYEQYF,TGTGCCAGCAGCTTGCCGGGGGGGACTTACGAGCAGTACTTC
TRBJ2-5,TRBV7-9,-,-,CASSLDQPETQYF,TGTGCCAGCAGCTTGGACCAGCCGGAGACCCAGTACTTC
TRBJ2-3,TRBV7-9,TRBD1,-,CASRGDSRSDTQYF,TGTGCCAGCCGAGGGGACAGTCGCTCAGATACGCAGTATTTT
TRBJ2-7,TRBV7-9,TRBD1,few,CASSSGQGAHYEQYF,TGTGCCAGCAGCTCGGGACAGGGGGCTCATTACGAGCAGTACTTC
TRBJ2-7,TRBV6-1,-,-,CASSEFGGRGSYEQYF,TGTGCCAGCAGTGAATTCGGGGGGCGAGGGTCCTACGAGCAGTACTTC
TRBJ2-5,TRBV15,TRBD1,-,CATSRPGTAKETQYF,TGTGCCACCAGCCGACCTGGGACAGCCAAAGAGACCCAGTACTTC
TRBJ2-3,TRBV7-9,TRBD2,-,CASGTSGRMQYF,TGTGCCAGCGGGACTAGCGGGAGGATGCAGTATTTT
TRBJ2-5,TRBV6-2/TRBV6-3,-,-,CASRLTGRTQYF,TGTGCCAGCAGGTTGACGGGACGAACCCAGTACTTC
TRBJ2-5,TRBV7-2,TRBD2,many,CASSLASGGGVETQYF,TGTGCCAGCAGCTTAGCAAGTGGGGGGGGAGTCGAGACCCAGTACTTC
TRBJ1-5,TRBV6-1,TRBD1,many,CASSEAPGGAEPQHF,TGTGCCAGCAGTGAAGCACCAGGGGGCGCGGAGCCCCAGCATTTT
TRBJ1-5,TRBV6-1,TRBD1,-,CASSDRQGRQPQHF,TGTGCCAGCAGTGATAGACAGGGCCGGCAGCCCCAGCATTTT
TRBJ2-4,TRBV20-1,-,-,CSAPSAEVAKNIQYF,TGCAGTGCCCCTTCGGCAGAAGTAGCCAAAAACATTCAGTACTTC
TRBJ1-4,TRBV2,TRBD1,few,CASSRQGRNEKLFF,TGTGCCAGCAGTCGACAGGGCCGCAATGAAAAACTGTTTTTT
TRBJ2-1,TRBV12-5,-,-,CASGFPGNGQFF,TGTGCTAGTGGTTTCCCAGGCAATGGGCAGTTCTTC
TRBJ1-4,TRBV5-1,-,-,CASSTDLGEKLFF,TGCGCCAGCAGCACGGACCTCGGGGAAAAACTGTTTTTT
TRBJ1-5,TRBV12-3/TRBV12-4,TRBD1,many,CASSRDRGTNQPQHF,TGTGCCAGCAGCCGGGACAGGGGAACTAATCAGCCCCAGCATTTT
TRBJ1-6,TRBV19,-,-,CASSIDRNGGAPLHF,TGTGCCAGTAGTATAGATCGGAACGGGGGTGCACCCCTCCACTTT
TRBJ2-4,TRBV20-1,TRBD2,few,CSAQKGTSGDNIQYF,TGCAGTGCTCAGAAGGGGACTAGCGGGGATAACATTCAGTACTTC
TRBJ2-5,TRBV20-1,-,many,CSASRDAAEETQYF,TGCAGTGCTAGCCGGGACGCAGCCGAAGAGACCCAGTACTTC
TRBJ1-4,TRBV30,-,-,CAWSVNAGANEKLFF,TGTGCCTGGAGTGTAAATGCGGGGGCTAATGAAAAACTGTTTTTT
TRBJ2-1,TRBV20-1,TRBD2,-,CSARQRGGPNEQFF,TGCAGTGCTAGACAGCGGGGGGGCCCCAATGAGCAGTTCTTC
TRBJ2-2,TRBV3-1,-,many,CASSQALLTGELFF,TGTGCCAGCAGCCAAGCTTTGCTCACCGGGGAGCTGTTTTTT
TRBJ1-3,TRBV12-3/TRBV12-4,TRBD1,few,CASSLADRWSSGNTIYF,TGTGCCAGCAGTTTGGCGGACAGGTGGAGCTCTGGAAACACCATATATTTT
TRBJ1-5,TRBV6-1,TRBD1,-,CASSEEDRGRRQPQHF,TGTGCCAGCAGTGAAGAAGACAGGGGGCGAAGACAGCCCCAGCATTTT
TRBJ2-7,TRBV6-1,-,many,CASSVQSGYSYEQYF,TGTGCCAGCAGTGTTCAAAGTGGATATTCCTACGAGCAGTACTTC
TRBJ2-3,TRBV10-3,-,-,CAISEAAISTDTQYF,TGTGCCATCAGTGAAGCAGCGATATCCACAGATACGCAGTATTTT
TRBJ2-2,TRBV25-1,-,few,CASSDTGTGELFF,TGTGCCAGCAGTGACACCGGAACCGGGGAGCTGTTTTTT
TRBJ1-2,TRBV12-3/TRBV12-4,-,few,CASSFVGGRYGYTF,TGTGCCAGCAGTTTCGTTGGAGGGCGGTATGGCTACACCTTC
TRBJ1-2,TRBV5-1,TRBD1,-,CASSITTGASYGYTF,TGCGCCAGCAGCATTACGACAGGGGCTAGCTATGGCTACACCTTC